This T cell receptor beta chain came from a study of persistence of HIV-infected CD4 T cells. Study-wide context: Donors were ART-treated; their CMV- and Gag-responding CD4+ T cells were isolated. Notes on the study in general: Antigen-responding cells were enriched for degenerate expanded CDR3beta sequences.

Stimulation used approximately 9.6 ug/mL lysate from CMV-infected fibroblasts. Sorted nonresponding memory CD4+ T cells were CD40L-negative, CD69-negative, CD45RO-high. PBMCs were depleted of CD8+ T cells before stimulation. CD8-depleted PBMCs were stimulated 18 hours with anti-CD28/CD49d costimulation, CD40-blocking antibody and enfuvirtide. There are 15 residues in the CDR3. Germline CDR1 reads SGHVS; CDR2 reads FNYEAQ. Trimming removed 0 bases at V and 2 bases at J, with 8 bases between. Points on this clone: Its antigen is not identified.

This was the immunoSEQ version 4 assay in survey mode. Assay used: immunoSEQ multiplex PCR; TCRdb lists only in-frame clones, some missing. This sample has 40,000 to 55,000 clones; about 80% occur once, and the top ten carry about 3%. This TCR was sampled from an adult man with HIV who was CMV-seropositive. This chain links TRBV7-6 with TRBJ1-5; no definite D call. Sequencing was performed on CD4+ T cells sorted from PBMCs after approximately 19-hour stimulation, taken from a patient who received antiretroviral therapy. CDR3 sequence (DNA): TGTGCCAGCAGCTTAGCGGAAAGGGGCAATCAGCCCCAGCATTTT. Translation gives CASSLAERGNQPQHF.